Shown below are 11 T cell receptor beta chains from a single sample sequenced in a study of human T cells and chemical hapten exposure. The sample's time point: patch test 3, about 24 weeks after DPC sensitization. Indicated treatment: therapeutic diphenylcyclopropenone sensitization with weekly scalp DPC. Each CDR3 protein is one row after TCRdb ran MiXCR on the RACE reads. The table shows 210,000 or so distinct CDR3 sequences, with around 25% occurring only once. The sample consisted of whole blood, taken in connection with sensitization to the hapten diphenylcyclopropenone (DPC). Every receptor here comes from a woman between 40 and 50 years old with alopecia areata. Some clones in this sample may be carry-over from other donors' samples.

J is TRBJ2-3 and V is TRBV2, with TRBD2 matching over 7 bases. The CDR3 sequence is 15 residues long. Germline V gene lookup returns CDR1 SNHLY and CDR2 FYNNEI. The V and J ends lost 7 bases and 0 bases, in that order; junction bases with no gene match: 7. The CDR3 nucleotides read TGTGCCAGCACCAACCAGCGGGGTAGCACAGATACGCAGTATTTT. This gives the protein CASTNQRGSTDTQYF.

This clonotype was seen at least ten times. This chain links TRBV18 with TRBJ2-2; D is perhaps TRBD2 (6 bases). Deletions cut 2 bases from V and 4 bases from J, with 8 bases between. The CDR3 loop spans 14 amino acids. Germline assignment: CDR1 KGHSH and CDR2 LQKENI. For the CDR3, the DNA is TGTGCCAGCTCACCATTCGGGGGCACCGGGGAGCTGTTTTTT. It translates to CASSPFGGTGELFF.

This clonotype was seen repeatedly, ten times or more. The rearrangement links TRBV7-2 to TRBJ2-6; 12 bases are a match to TRBD2. Germline V gene data show CDR1 as SGHTA and CDR2 as FQGNSA. This CDR3 contains 19 residues. V shed 0 bases and J 1 base; nucleotides not matched to a gene: 4. The CDR3 DNA reads as TGTGCCAGCAGCTTAGCGCGTCTAGCGGGAGGGTCTGGGGCCAACGTCCTGACTTTC. Translating it yields CASSLARLAGGSGANVLTF. Variable domain in full (rest from reference TRBV7-2 and TRBJ2-6): GAGVSQSPSNKVTEKGKDVELRCDPISGHTALYWYRQSLGQGLEFLIYFQGNSAPDKSGLPSDRFSAERTGGSVSTLTIQRTQQEDSAVYLCASSLARLAGGSGANVLTFGAGSRLTVL.

The chain links TRBV11-2 to TRBJ2-7; D might be TRBD1 or TRBD2, each matching 5 bases. V dropped 3 bases and J dropped 2 bases, with 11 bases sitting between them. The CDR3 has 14 amino acids. Germline CDR1 SGHAT, CDR2 FQNNGV. Written as DNA, the CDR3 is TGTGCCAGCAGCTTCGGGGTGGGGCCCTACGAGCAGTACTTC. Encoded protein: CASSFGVGPYEQYF.

The rearrangement links TRBV20-1 to TRBJ2-4; D is uncertain. The ends were cut back, 5 bases at V and 5 bases at J, with 16 bases in the middle. The germline V gene has CDR1 DFQATT and CDR2 SNEGSKA (reference sequence). The CDR3 is 14 residues long. The DNA for the CDR3 is TGCAGTGCTCGGACGACAATACAAGAAAACATTCAGTACTTC. Translated, it gives CSARTTIQENIQYF.

The chain uses TRBV28 and TRBJ2-2; 14 bases agree with TRBD2. Trimming removed 7 bases from V and 6 bases from J; junction bases left unmatched: 7. The germline V gene has CDR1 MDHEN and CDR2 SYDVKM. There are 16 residues in the CDR3. Written as DNA, the CDR3 is TGTGCCAGCACGCTACCGGGACTAGCGGGAGCCGGGGAGCTGTTTTTT. Encoded protein: CASTLPGLAGAGELFF.

V is TRBV6-5 and J is TRBJ1-1; D not resolved. Germline V lookup: CDR1 MNHEY, CDR2 SVGAGI. With 2 bases removed from V and 5 bases from J, the gap between germline ends came to 6 bases. The CDR3 runs 12 residues. CDR3 DNA sequence: TGTGCCAGCAGTTACGGGTGGACTGAAGCTTTCTTT. This translates into CASSYGWTEAFF.

Only a few counts were recorded for this clonotype. J is TRBJ1-1 and V is TRBV27; TRBD1 aligns across 7 bases. Germline V gene lookup returns CDR1 MNHEY and CDR2 SMNVEV (reference sequence). Trimming cost V 5 bases and J 5 bases; bases outside gene matches: 2. This CDR3 comprises 12 residues. CDR3 nucleotide sequence: TGTGCCAGCAGTCAGGGGGGGACTGAAGCTTTCTTT. It is translated as CASSQGGTEAFF.

The chain has TRBV3-1 and TRBJ1-1, with 8 bases lining up with TRBD1. This CDR3 contains 12 residues. After removal of 1 base from V and 10 bases from J, the junction contained 2 bases not matched to a gene. Germline values: CDR1 LGHDT, CDR2 YNNKEL (reference sequence). Written as DNA, the CDR3 is TGTGCCAGCAGCCAAGCCGACAGGGGAGCTTTCTTT. This codes for CASSQADRGAFF.

The chain couples TRBV6-1 to TRBJ1-1; D not certain. The CDR3 totals 15 residues. V lost 4 bases and J lost 1, with 13 bases in between. CDR1 and CDR2 from the germline V gene are MNHNS and SASEGT. CDR3 DNA sequence: TGTGCCAGCAGTGTGGTAGGCAGTGAGAACACTGAAGCTTTCTTT. It yields the protein CASSVVGSENTEAFF.

In its sample, this clonotype was seen once. The rearrangement uses TRBV7-2 and TRBJ1-2; D gene uncertain. Germline loops: CDR1 SGHTA, CDR2 FQGNSA. V was trimmed by 5 bases and J by 4 bases, leaving 14 bases between them. The CDR3 covers 14 residues. The CDR3 protein is CASSPDSFTYGYTF. CDR3 in DNA: TGTGCCAGCAGCCCCGACTCTTTCACCTATGGCTACACCTTC.